These T cell receptor beta chains were read from a single sample in a study of beta chain features in type 1 diabetes. Generated by immunoSEQ multiplex PCR, the TCRdb table keeps only in-frame clones and is missing some. Seen here are about 930,000 clones, roughly 15% observed once, and the top ten hold 0.023%. The material sequenced was naive CD4+ T cells from blood. The receptors stem from a woman between 18 and 29 years old in good health. Each CDR3 is given with its conserved first and last residue. The D gene is left open where the match is weak. The size of a clone is reported for some rows only, either as once, few or many, or as a class for expanded clones.

TRBJ2-7 | . | . | TRBV7-2 | CASSLGPGYEQYF
TRBJ2-3 | . | few | TRBV29-1 | CSVVWFLGEVTDTQYF
TRBJ1-5 | TRBD1 | few | TRBV6-7 | CASSGSGTGVYQPQHF
TRBJ2-5 | . | few | TRBV10-3 | CAISETSGKTQYF
TRBJ2-3 | . | . | TRBV6-4 | CASSKELTDTQYF
TRBJ2-1 | TRBD2 | . | TRBV19 | CASSIQPSGGNEQFF
TRBJ1-2 | . | . | TRBV4-1 | CASSHRTDTNYGYTF
TRBJ1-3 | TRBD1 | . | TRBV18 | CASSPGTGVHSGNTIYF
TRBJ2-1 | . | few | TRBV7-3 | CASSLGGPSYNEQFF
TRBJ1-1 | . | . | TRBV15 | CATSRDPGTAEAFF
TRBJ2-2 | . | . | TRBV7-3 | CASSRSGERELFF
TRBJ2-1 | TRBD2 | few | TRBV7-3 | CASSLGTSGRNEQFF
TRBJ2-7 | . | few | TRBV5-1 | CASSPAEGASYEQYF
TRBJ2-2 | . | once | TRBV15 | CATSRAGTNTGELFF
TRBJ2-3 | . | . | TRBV5-4 | CASSFRDFTDTQYF
TRBJ2-1 | TRBD2 | . | TRBV7-6 | CASSLRLAGPGYNEQFF
TRBJ2-7 | . | . | TRBV7-8 | CASSLAIEQYF
TRBJ2-7 | TRBD2 | . | TRBV5-1 | CASSVASGSYEQYF
TRBJ2-4 | . | few | TRBV4-2 | CASSQEGTRLAKNIQYF
TRBJ1-5 | . | . | TRBV10-3 | CAMAENQPQHF
TRBJ2-2 | . | few | TRBV2 | CASIMGPNTGELFF
TRBJ1-4 | . | . | TRBV7-3 | CASPRWEDNEKLFF
TRBJ2-1 | TRBD2 | few | TRBV5-1 | CASSTGLSEFF
TRBJ2-2 | TRBD2 | few | TRBV7-2 | CASSSGTRSNTGELFF
TRBJ2-3 | . | few | TRBV20-1 | CSARRDTQYF
TRBJ2-2 | TRBD1 | . | TRBV27 | CASSPNRGPNTGELFF
TRBJ2-3 | . | . | TRBV7-9 | CASSLVISPINTQYF
TRBJ2-7 | . | . | TRBV19 | CASSTTGREQYF
TRBJ2-5 | . | . | TRBV28 | CANSLPERRETQYF
TRBJ1-2 | . | . | TRBV15 | CATSRALTGSGYTF
TRBJ2-7 | . | few | TRBV28 | CASHVGGSTYEQYF
TRBJ2-1 | . | few | TRBV7-2 | CASSLGGLAREGEQFF
TRBJ2-1 | . | . | TRBV10-3 | CAILFNEQFF
TRBJ2-1 | TRBD2 | few | TRBV2 | CASSDWDYGYNEQFF
TRBJ1-2 | . | . | TRBV2 | CASRTPWGGQDYGYTF
TRBJ2-1 | TRBD2 | . | TRBV28 | CASSSPVAGLYNEQFF
TRBJ2-5 | TRBD1 | . | TRBV28 | CASRNDRDQETQYF
TRBJ2-5 | TRBD1 | . | TRBV12-5 | CASGAKTGEKVETQYF
TRBJ2-7 | . | few | TRBV27 | CASSLSGRAYEQYF
TRBJ1-2 | . | . | TRBV6-1 | CASSERRVLGYTF
TRBJ1-5 | . | . | TRBV1 | CTSTIPPGPDQPQHF
TRBJ2-7 | . | . | TRBV2 | CASRRREEAYEQYF
TRBJ1-1 | . | . | TRBV19 | CASSIRLGTEAFF
TRBJ2-3 | . | . | TRBV5-6 | CASSLLGTDTQYF
TRBJ2-5 | TRBD2 | . | TRBV5-5 | CASSFGAGVQETQYF
TRBJ2-7 | . | many | TRBV14 | CASSQTGLEQYF
TRBJ2-1 | . | . | TRBV2 | CASINLLGSGDNNEQFF
TRBJ2-1 | TRBD2 | few | TRBV28 | CASGGGTSGYNEQFF
TRBJ2-7 | . | . | TRBV7-2 | CASSPREKFHEQYF
TRBJ2-7 | . | few | TRBV28 | CASSNFYEQYF
TRBJ2-3 | TRBD1 | few | TRBV5-1 | CASSPGTGVYGTQYF
TRBJ2-7 | . | . | TRBV5-4 | CASSLGGGAVSYEQYF
TRBJ2-6 | TRBD2 | . | TRBV9 | CASSVAPSGSSGANVLTF
TRBJ2-1 | TRBD2 | . | TRBV7-2 | CASSIQRGLSYNEQFF